A few counts support the clone carrying this T cell receptor beta chain. Its antigen remains unidentified. These data belong to a study of glioma-infiltrating T cells. Study-wide results and limits: CDR3 overlap between tissue and blood was very small. Non-neoplastic patients had below-expected tissue-blood divergence, while all gliomas exceeded expectation.

The iRepertoire nested amplicon-rescue multiplex PCR amplified TCR alpha and beta CDR3s from RNA. Input was about 85-450 ng of tissue mRNA or PBMC total RNA. TCRdb reprocessed the multiplex PCR reads with MiXCR, giving one entry per CDR3 protein. The table has more than 110,000 distinct CDR3 sequences, about 39% seen once. The CDR3 is 14 amino acids. Germline-derived CDR1 and CDR2 are MNHNS and SASEGT. V dropped 3 bases and J dropped 2 bases, with 10 bases sitting between them. The sequenced material came from glioma tissue, nonneoplastic brain tissue, or PBMCs (not recorded which). This chain uses TRBV6-1 with TRBJ1-2; TRBD1 is a possible D gene (6 bases). The receptor was derived from a human donor with low-grade glioma or glioblastoma, undergoing nonglioma brain surgery, or in good health (not recorded which). CDR3 DNA: TGTGCCAGCAGTGAGGGGGGGGCCAACTATGGCTACACCTTC. Translated: CASSEGGANYGYTF.